The clone carrying this T cell receptor (beta chain) appeared a single time. Its antigen is unidentified. TCR beta rearrangements were amplified from peripheral blood genomic DNA. The CDR3 covers 16 residues. CDR1 and CDR2 (germline): ENHRY, SYGVKD. J lost 5 bases, V lost 2 bases, and 7 bases had no gene match. The entry originates in a study of T cell repertoires in aging, cancer and after chemotherapy. General observations from the study: Healthy donors lost TCR diversity with age mainly through richness, cancer patients through richness and evenness.

TRB rearrangements spanning V, D and J were amplified using mixed TRB-A/B primers. TCRdb called the multiplex PCR reads again in MiXCR, with one record for every CDR3 protein. Of thousands of distinct CDR3 sequences in the sample, under 45% are singletons; the top ten hold about 60%. This chain connects TRBV10-3 to TRBJ2-3; 10 positions agree with TRBD1. Source material: blood. The source of this sequence is a human donor with a solid tumor. For the CDR3, the DNA is TGTGCCATCAGTGAGATAAGACAGGGGGCGAAAGATACGCAGTATTTT. This encodes CAISEIRQGAKDTQYF.